The next 16 T cell receptor beta chains were all read from a single sample in a study of T cell responses to AZD1222 COVID-19 vaccine. TCRdb's table, derived via immunoSEQ multiplex PCR, lists solely in-frame clones and lacks some. Seen here are approximately 150,000 clones, roughly 92% observed once, and the top ten hold approximately 2.5%. Sample: peripheral blood, taken on day 0 of AZD1222 vaccination. The receptors originated from an adult in good health.

The chain joins TRBV7-9 to TRBJ2-1; 14 positions match TRBD2. The CDR3 length is 15 residues. Trimming cost V 5 bases and J 7 bases; bases outside gene matches: 4. Germline V gives CDR1 SEHNR, CDR2 FQNEAQ (reference sequence). In nucleotides, the CDR3 is TGTGCCAGCAGCCAGGGACTAGCGGGGGTAAATGAGCAGTTCTTC. Translated: CASSQGLAGVNEQFF.

This clone appeared once. The chain links TRBV19 to TRBJ1-1, with no clear D. The V gene lost 5 bases and the J gene lost 2 bases, with 12 bases spanning the gap. The CDR3 extends over 14 amino acids. Germline CDR1 LNHDA, CDR2 SQIVND (reference sequence). CDR3 protein: CASSRRELNTEAFF. In nucleotides, the CDR3 is TGTGCCAGTAGTCGACGGGAACTTAACACTGAAGCTTTCTTT.

This chain links TRBV5-1 with TRBJ2-3; D may be TRBD1 or TRBD2 (5 bases each). Germline CDR1 is SGHRS and CDR2 is YFSETQ. The CDR3 is 14 residues long. The V and J ends lost 5 bases and 0 bases respectively, with 10 bases between them. CDR3 sequence reads: CASRPRDSTDTQYF. As DNA, the CDR3 is TGCGCCAGCAGACCCCGGGACAGCACAGATACGCAGTATTTT.

This chain joins TRBV19 and TRBJ2-7; D ambiguous. V lost 3 bases and J 0 bases, leaving 15 bases between the germline ends. The CDR3 length is 16 residues. From germline, CDR1 is LNHDA and CDR2 SQIVND (reference sequence). CDR3 sequence (DNA): TGTGCCAGTAGTATGGTACGGGCGTCCGCCTCCTACGAGCAGTACTTC. Translating it yields CASSMVRASASYEQYF.

The V gene is TRBV6-5, the J gene TRBJ2-7, with D uncertain. Germline V gene lookup returns CDR1 MNHEY and CDR2 SVGAGI. There are 13 residues in the CDR3. The V and J ends lost 6 bases and 3 bases respectively, with 12 bases between them. The CDR3 DNA reads TGTGCCAGCAGCCTTGGGAAGTACTACGAGCAGTACTTC. Its translation is CASSLGKYYEQYF.

Here the CDR3 DNA reads TGTGCCAGCAGCGCCCGACAGTCCTACGAGCAGTACTTC. Translated: CASSARQSYEQYF. The chain uses TRBV5-8 and TRBJ2-7; D possibly corresponds to TRBD1 (5 bases). Germline-derived CDR1 and CDR2 are SGHTS and YDEGEE. The ends were cut back, 4 bases at V and 1 base at J, with 9 bases in the middle. CDR3 size: 13 residues.

The chain employs TRBV27 and TRBJ1-2, with 10 nucleotides matching TRBD1. The germline gives CDR1 MNHEY, CDR2 SMNVEV (reference sequence). The CDR3 is 17 amino acids. The trim removed 5 bases at V and 4 bases at J, leaving 13 bases unmatched. CDR3 coding DNA: TGTGCCAGCAGTCCCACCGGTACCCGGGACAGGGGCTATGGCTACACCTTC. Its protein is CASSPTGTRDRGYGYTF.

The chain recombines TRBV5-4 with TRBJ2-7; the match to TRBD2 covers 7 bases. This CDR3 region has 15 residues. Looked up from germline, CDR1 is SGHNT and CDR2 is YYREEE (reference sequence). V was pared by 1 base and J by 2 bases, with 6 bases of the junction left unmatched. For the CDR3, the DNA is TGTGCCAGCAGCTTGTGGGCTAGCGGAACCTACGAGCAGTACTTC. This translates into CASSLWASGTYEQYF.

The rearrangement joins TRBV11-3 to TRBJ2-7; 10 bases fit TRBD2. V gave up 5 bases and J gave up 2 bases; unmatched junction bases: 3. CDR1 and CDR2 from the germline V gene are SGHNT and YENEEA. This CDR3 has 14 residues. CDR3 amino acids: CASSPGTSAYEQYF. The CDR3 DNA sequence: TGTGCCAGCAGCCCAGGGACTAGCGCCTACGAGCAGTACTTC. Filled out from reference TRBV11-3 and TRBJ2-7, the complete variable domain reads EAGVVQSPRYKIIEKKQPVAFWCNPISGHNTLYWYLQNLGQGPELLIRYENEEAVDDSQLPKDRFSAERLKGVDSTLKIQPAELGDSAVYLCASSPGTSAYEQYFGPGTRLTVT.

The chain is built from TRBV14 and TRBJ2-2; a possible D gene is TRBD2 (6 bases). Looked up from germline, CDR1 is SGHDN and CDR2 is FVKESK. Deletions cut 4 bases from V and 4 bases from J, with 16 bases between. CDR3 length: 16 amino acids. The CDR3 DNA sequence: TGTGCCAGCAGCCGCCTGACTAGTAGGGGCACCGGGGAGCTGTTTTTT. As protein: CASSRLTSRGTGELFF.

The gene calls are TRBV21-1 and TRBJ1-5. TRBV21-1 is labeled a pseudogene. The CDR3 spans 17 residues. The CDR3, as DNA: TGTGCCAGCAGCAAAGATGACCCGGTAACCCCTAATCAGCCCCAGCATTTT. It codes for CASSKDDPVTPNQPQHF.

A word on this clone: Additional DNA sequences in this sample encode the identical CDR3. The chain combines TRBV6-5 with TRBJ1-1; perhaps TRBD1 as D (6 bases). From germline, CDR1 is MNHEY and CDR2 SVGAGI. The CDR3 consists of 14 residues. V was cut by 6 bases and J by 0 bases, with 11 bases left in between. The chain's CDR3 is CASSFQGMNTEAFF. CDR3 sequence (DNA): TGTGCCAGCAGCTTCCAGGGGATGAACACTGAAGCTTTCTTT.

The rearrangement joins TRBV18 to TRBJ1-2; possible D gene TRBD1, 5 bases. V lost 2 bases and J lost 5, with 9 bases in between. The CDR3 runs 13 residues. Germline CDR1 reads KGHSH; CDR2 reads LQKENI. CDR3 sequence: CASSPGREYGYTF. The CDR3 nucleotides read TGTGCCAGCTCACCAGGCAGGGAGTATGGCTACACCTTC.

The chain couples TRBV6-5 to TRBJ2-1, with 7 bases matching TRBD1. V lost 6 bases, J lost 0 bases, and 5 bases stayed unmatched. The germline V gene encodes CDR1 MNHEY and CDR2 SVGAGI. The CDR3 is 15 amino acids. CDR3 nucleotide sequence: TGTGCCAGCAGCTCGACAGGGAGCTCCTACAATGAGCAGTTCTTC. Translation: CASSSTGSSYNEQFF.

This clone has only a few counts. The chain joins TRBV24-1 to TRBJ1-4, with 8 bases aligning to TRBD1. The V gene's germline CDR1 is KGHDR and CDR2 SFDVKD. After removal of 4 bases from V and 5 bases from J, the junction contained 5 bases not matched to a gene. The CDR3 runs 15 residues. CDR3 sequence reads: CATSDSGTGNEKLFF. CDR3 nucleotides: TGTGCCACCAGTGACTCGGGGACAGGAAATGAAAAACTGTTTTTT.

The chain carries TRBV5-4 and TRBJ1-5, with D perhaps matching TRBD1 (5 bases). V was pared by 3 bases and J by 0 bases, with 7 bases between. Germline V CDR1 and CDR2: SGHNT, YYREEE (reference sequence). This CDR3 contains 14 residues. In nucleotides, the CDR3 is TGTGCCAGCAGCTCGCAGGGTAGCAATCAGCCCCAGCATTTT. Translation: CASSSQGSNQPQHF.